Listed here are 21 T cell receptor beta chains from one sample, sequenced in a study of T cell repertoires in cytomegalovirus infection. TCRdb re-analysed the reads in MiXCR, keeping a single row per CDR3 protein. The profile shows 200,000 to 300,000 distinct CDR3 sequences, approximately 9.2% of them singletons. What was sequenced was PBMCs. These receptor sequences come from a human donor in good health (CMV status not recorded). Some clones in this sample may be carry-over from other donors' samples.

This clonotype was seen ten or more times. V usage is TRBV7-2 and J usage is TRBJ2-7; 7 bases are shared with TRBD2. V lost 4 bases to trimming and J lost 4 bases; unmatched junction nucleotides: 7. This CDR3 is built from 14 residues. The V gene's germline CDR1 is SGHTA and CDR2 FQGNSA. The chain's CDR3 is CASSWASGSYEQYF. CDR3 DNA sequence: TGTGCCAGCAGCTGGGCTAGCGGTTCATACGAGCAGTACTTC.

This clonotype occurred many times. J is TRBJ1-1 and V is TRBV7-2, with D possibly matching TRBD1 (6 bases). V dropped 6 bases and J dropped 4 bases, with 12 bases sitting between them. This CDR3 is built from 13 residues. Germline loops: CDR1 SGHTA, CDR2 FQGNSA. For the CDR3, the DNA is TGTGCCAGCAGGATACAGGGTGCCACTGAAGCTTTCTTT. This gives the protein CASRIQGATEAFF.

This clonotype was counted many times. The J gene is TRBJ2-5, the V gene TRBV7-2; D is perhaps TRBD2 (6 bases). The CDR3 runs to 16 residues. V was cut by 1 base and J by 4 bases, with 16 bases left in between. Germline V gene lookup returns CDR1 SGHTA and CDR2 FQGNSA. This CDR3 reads CASSLELGRGRETQYF. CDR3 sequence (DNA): TGTGCCAGCAGCTTAGAGCTGGGTCGGGGGAGAGAGACCCAGTACTTC. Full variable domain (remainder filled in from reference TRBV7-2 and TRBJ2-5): GAGVSQSPSNKVTEKGKDVELRCDPISGHTALYWYRQSLGQGLEFLIYFQGNSAPDKSGLPSDRFSAERTGGSVSTLTIQRTQQEDSAVYLCASSLELGRGRETQYFGPGTRLLVL.

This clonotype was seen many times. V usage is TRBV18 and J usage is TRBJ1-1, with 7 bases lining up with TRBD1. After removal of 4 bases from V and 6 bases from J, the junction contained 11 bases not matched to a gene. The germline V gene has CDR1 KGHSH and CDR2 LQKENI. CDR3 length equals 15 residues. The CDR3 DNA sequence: TGTGCCAGCTCACTCCTCGGACAGGCGGTTGCTGAAGCTTTCTTT. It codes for CASSLLGQAVAEAFF.

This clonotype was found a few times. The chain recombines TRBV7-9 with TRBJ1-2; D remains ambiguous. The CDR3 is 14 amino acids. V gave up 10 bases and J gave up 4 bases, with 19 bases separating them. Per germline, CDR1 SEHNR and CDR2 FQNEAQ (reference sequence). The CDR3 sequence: CAINSDGRVYGYTF. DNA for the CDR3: TGTGCCATTAATTCGGACGGGCGTGTCTATGGCTACACCTTC. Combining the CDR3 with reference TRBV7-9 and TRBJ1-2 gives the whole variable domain DTGVSQNPRHKITKRGQNVTFRCDPISEHNRLYWYRQTLGQGPEFLTYFQNEAQLEKSRLLSDRFSAERPKGSFSTLEIQRTEQGDSAMYLCAINSDGRVYGYTFGSGTRLTVV.

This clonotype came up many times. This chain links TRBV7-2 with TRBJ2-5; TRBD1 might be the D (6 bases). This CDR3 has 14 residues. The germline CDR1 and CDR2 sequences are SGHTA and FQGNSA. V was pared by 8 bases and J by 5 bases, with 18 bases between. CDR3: CASVRMWGRETQYF. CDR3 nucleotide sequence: TGTGCCAGCGTTCGTATGTGGGGGCGGGAGACCCAGTACTTC.

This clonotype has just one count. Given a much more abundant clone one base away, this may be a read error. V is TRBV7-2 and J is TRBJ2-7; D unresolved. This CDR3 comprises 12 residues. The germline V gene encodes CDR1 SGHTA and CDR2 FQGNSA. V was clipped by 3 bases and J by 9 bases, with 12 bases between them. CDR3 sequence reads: CASSLGGPGQYF. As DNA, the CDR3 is TGTGCCAGCAGCTTGGGTGGACCCGGGCAGTACTTC. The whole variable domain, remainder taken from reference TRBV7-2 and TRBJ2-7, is GAGVSQSPSNKVTEKGKDVELRCDPISGHTALYWYRQSLGQGLEFLIYFQGNSAPDKSGLPSDRFSAERTGGSVSTLTIQRTQQEDSAVYLCASSLGGPGQYFGPGTRLTVT.

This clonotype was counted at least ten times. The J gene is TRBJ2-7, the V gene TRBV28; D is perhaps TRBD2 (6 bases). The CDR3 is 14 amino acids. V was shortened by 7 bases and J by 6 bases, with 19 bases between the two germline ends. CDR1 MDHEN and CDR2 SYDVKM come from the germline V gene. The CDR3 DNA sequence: TGTGCCAGCACCCCCCCGGGGAGGCCAAGCGAGCAGTACTTC. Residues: CASTPPGRPSEQYF.

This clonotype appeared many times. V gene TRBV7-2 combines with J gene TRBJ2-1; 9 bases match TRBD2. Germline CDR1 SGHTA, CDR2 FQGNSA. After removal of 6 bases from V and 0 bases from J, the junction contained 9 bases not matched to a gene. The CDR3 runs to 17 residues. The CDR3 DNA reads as TGTGCCAGCAGACCGTACCTTAGCGGGAGCTCCTACAATGAGCAGTTCTTC. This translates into CASRPYLSGSSYNEQFF.

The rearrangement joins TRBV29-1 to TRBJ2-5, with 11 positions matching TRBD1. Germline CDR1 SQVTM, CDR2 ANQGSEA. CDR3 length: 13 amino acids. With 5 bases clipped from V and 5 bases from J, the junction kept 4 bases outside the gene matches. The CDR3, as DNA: TGCAGCGTTACGGACAGGGGGCTGGAGACCCAGTACTTC. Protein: CSVTDRGLETQYF.

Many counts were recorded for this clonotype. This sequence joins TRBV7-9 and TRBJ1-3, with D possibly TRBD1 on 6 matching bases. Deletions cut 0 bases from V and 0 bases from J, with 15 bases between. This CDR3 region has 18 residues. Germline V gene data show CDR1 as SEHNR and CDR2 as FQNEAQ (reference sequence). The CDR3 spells CASSLASSTGASGNTIYF. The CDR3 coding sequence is TGTGCCAGCAGCTTAGCCTCATCGACAGGAGCCTCTGGAAACACCATATATTTT.

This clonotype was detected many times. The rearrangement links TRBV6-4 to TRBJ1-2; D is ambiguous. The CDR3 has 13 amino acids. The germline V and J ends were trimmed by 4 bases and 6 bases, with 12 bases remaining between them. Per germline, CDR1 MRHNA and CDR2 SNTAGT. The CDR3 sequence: CASSAEVRDGYTF. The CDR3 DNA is TGTGCCAGCAGTGCGGAGGTACGTGATGGCTACACCTTC.

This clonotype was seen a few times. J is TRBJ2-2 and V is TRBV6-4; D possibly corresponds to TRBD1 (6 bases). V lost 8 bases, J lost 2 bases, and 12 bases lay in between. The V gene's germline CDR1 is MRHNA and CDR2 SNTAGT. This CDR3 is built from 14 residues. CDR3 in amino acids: CASSQGHNTGELFF. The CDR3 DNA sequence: TGTGCCAGCTCACAGGGACATAACACCGGGGAGCTGTTTTTT.

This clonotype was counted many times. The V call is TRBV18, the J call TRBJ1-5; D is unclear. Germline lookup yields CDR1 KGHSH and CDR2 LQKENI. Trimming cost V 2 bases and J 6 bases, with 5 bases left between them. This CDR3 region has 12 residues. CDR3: CASSPTGQPQHF. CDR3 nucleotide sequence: TGTGCCAGCTCACCAACGGGTCAGCCCCAGCATTTT. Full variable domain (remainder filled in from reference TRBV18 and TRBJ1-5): NAGVMQNPRHLVRRRGQEARLRCSPMKGHSHVYWYRQLPEEGLKFMVYLQKENIIDESGMPKERFSAEFPKEGPSILRIQQVVRGDSAAYFCASSPTGQPQHFGDGTRLSIL.

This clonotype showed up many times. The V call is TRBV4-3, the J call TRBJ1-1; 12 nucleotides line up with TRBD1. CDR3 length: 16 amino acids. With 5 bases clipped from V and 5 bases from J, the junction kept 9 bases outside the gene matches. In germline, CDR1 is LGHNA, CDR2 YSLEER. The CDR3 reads CASSSGTGGGETEAFF. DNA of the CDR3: TGCGCCAGCAGCAGCGGGACAGGGGGCGGGGAAACTGAAGCTTTCTTT.

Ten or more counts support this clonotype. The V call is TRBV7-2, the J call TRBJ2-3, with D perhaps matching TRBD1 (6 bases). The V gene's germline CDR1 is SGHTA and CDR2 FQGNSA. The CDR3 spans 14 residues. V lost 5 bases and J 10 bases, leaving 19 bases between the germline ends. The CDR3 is CASSPVSRQAAQYF. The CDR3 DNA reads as TGTGCCAGCAGCCCGGTGTCCAGACAGGCGGCGCAGTATTTT.

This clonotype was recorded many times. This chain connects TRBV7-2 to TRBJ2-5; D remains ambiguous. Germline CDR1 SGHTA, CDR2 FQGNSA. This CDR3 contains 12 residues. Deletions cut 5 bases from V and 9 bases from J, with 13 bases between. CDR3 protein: CASSTLRQPQYF. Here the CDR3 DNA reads TGTGCCAGCAGCACCTTGAGGCAACCCCAGTACTTC.

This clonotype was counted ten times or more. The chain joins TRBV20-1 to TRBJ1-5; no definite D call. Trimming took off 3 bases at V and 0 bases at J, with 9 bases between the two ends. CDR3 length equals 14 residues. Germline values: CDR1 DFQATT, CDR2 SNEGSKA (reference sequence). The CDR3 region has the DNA TGCAGTGCTAGGTCCGCGAATAGCAATCAGCCCCAGCATTTT. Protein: CSARSANSNQPQHF.

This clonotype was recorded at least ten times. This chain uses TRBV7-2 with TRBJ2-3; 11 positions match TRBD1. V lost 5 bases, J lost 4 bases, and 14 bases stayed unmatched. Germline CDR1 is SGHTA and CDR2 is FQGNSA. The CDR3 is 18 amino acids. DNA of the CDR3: TGTGCCAGCAGCCAGGACAGGGGGCGGGAGGGCCTGGCAGATACGCAGTATTTT. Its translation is CASSQDRGREGLADTQYF.

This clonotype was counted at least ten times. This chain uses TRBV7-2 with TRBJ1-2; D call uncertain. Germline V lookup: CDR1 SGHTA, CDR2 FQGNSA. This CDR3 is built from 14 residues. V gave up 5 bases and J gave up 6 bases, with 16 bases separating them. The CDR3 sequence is CASSRRRESDGYTF. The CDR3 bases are TGTGCCAGCAGCAGACGACGGGAATCGGATGGCTACACCTTC.

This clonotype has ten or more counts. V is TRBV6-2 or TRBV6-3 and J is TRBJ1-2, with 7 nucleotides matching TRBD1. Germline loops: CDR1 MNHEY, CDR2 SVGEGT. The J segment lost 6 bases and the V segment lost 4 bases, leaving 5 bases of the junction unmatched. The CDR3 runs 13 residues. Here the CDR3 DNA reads TGTGCCAGCAGTTTACAGGGGTACGATGGCTACACCTTC. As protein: CASSLQGYDGYTF.